This T cell receptor (beta chain) is drawn from a study of cytomegalovirus exposure and HLA in healthy donors. General study findings and limits: Several V segments, TRBV6-2 and TRBV6-3 among them, could not be told apart and were dropped. Productive rates of about 87% or about 30% were seen for most TCR beta V segments in an earlier analysis. A further, later analysis showed that HLA-associated TCR beta chains (compared with equally common others) were more clonally expanded. Approximately 17,000 TCR beta sequences were associated with HLA alleles at 0.05 false discovery rate in a later analysis.

This CDR3 spans 16 amino acids. The germline V gene has CDR1 SGDLS and CDR2 YYNGEE. About this clone: What it binds is not known.

The PCR contained 60 Vbeta and 13 Jbeta primers. Generated by immunoSEQ multiplex PCR, the TCRdb table keeps only in-frame clones and is missing some. The sample yields about 230,000 clones, approximately 80% seen once. The rearrangement uses TRBV9 and TRBJ2-5; 7 positions agree with TRBD1. The better agreement between TRBJ2-7 and the DNA end casts doubt on the J call. Sequencing was performed on PBMCs. The TCR originated in a middle-aged woman in good health and CMV-seronegative. As DNA, the CDR3 is TGTGCCAGCAGCGCTTCGGGCGGTGGGGACAGCTACGAGCAGTACTTC. This sequence encodes CASSASGGGDSYEQYF.